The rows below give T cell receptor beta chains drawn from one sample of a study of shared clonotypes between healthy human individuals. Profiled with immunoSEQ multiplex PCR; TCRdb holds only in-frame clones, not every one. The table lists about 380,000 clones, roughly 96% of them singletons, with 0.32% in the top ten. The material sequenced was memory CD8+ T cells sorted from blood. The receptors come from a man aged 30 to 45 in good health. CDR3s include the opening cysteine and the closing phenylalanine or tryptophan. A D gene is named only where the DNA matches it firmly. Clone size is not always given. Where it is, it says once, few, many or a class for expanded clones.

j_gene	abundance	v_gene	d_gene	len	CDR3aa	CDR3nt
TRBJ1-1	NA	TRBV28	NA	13	CASSYSRNTEAFF	TGTGCCAGCAGTTATAGTCGGAACACTGAAGCTTTCTTT
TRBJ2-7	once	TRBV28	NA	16	CASSFPLDGFSPEQYF	TGTGCCAGCAGTTTCCCCTTGGACGGGTTTTCCCCGGAGCAGTACTTC
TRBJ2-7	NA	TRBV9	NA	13	CASSVEPVREQYF	TGTGCCAGCAGCGTAGAACCGGTGAGGGAGCAGTACTTC
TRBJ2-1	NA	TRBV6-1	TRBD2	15	CASHVVTSGYNEQFF	TGTGCCAGCCATGTTGTAACTAGCGGATACAATGAGCAGTTCTTC
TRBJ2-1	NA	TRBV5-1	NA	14	CASSVWDDNNEQFF	TGCGCCAGCAGCGTTTGGGACGATAACAATGAGCAGTTCTTC
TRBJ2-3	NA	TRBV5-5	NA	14	CASSPVDFTDTQYF	TGTGCCAGCAGCCCCGTGGATTTCACAGATACGCAGTATTTT
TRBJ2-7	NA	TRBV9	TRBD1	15	CASSVGDRGTYEQYF	TGTGCCAGCAGCGTAGGAGACAGGGGCACCTACGAGCAGTACTTC
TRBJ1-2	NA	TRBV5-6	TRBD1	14	CASSFRDREYGYTF	TGTGCCAGCAGCTTCCGGGACAGGGAGTATGGCTACACCTTC
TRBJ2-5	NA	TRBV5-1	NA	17	CASSLSAPQGPQETQYF	TGCGCCAGCAGCCTGAGCGCCCCACAGGGTCCCCAAGAGACCCAGTACTTC
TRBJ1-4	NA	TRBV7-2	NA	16	CASSPLRDGFNEKLFF	TGTGCCAGCAGCCCACTCCGGGACGGATTTAATGAAAAACTGTTTTTT
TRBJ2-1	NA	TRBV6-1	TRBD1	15	CASSEPGQGYNEQFF	TGTGCCAGCAGTGAGCCGGGACAGGGATACAATGAGCAGTTCTTC
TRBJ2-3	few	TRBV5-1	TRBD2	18	CASSLGSSGSLRTDTQYF	TGCGCCAGCAGCTTGGGGTCTAGCGGGAGTTTGCGCACAGATACGCAGTATTTT
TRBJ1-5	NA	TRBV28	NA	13	CASSSDIPEPQHF	TGTGCCAGCAGTTCGGACATTCCCGAGCCCCAGCATTTT
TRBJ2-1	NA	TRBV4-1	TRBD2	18	CASSQPRTSGIFPNEQFF	TGCGCCAGCAGCCAACCCAGGACTAGCGGGATCTTCCCCAATGAGCAGTTCTTC
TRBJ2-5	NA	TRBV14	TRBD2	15	CASSGTSGYQETQYF	TGTGCCAGCAGCGGGACTAGCGGTTACCAAGAGACCCAGTACTTC
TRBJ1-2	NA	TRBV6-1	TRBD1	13	CASKKGTAYGYTF	TGTGCCAGCAAGAAGGGGACAGCGTATGGCTACACCTTC
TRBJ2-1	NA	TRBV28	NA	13	CASSLPGWNEQFF	TGTGCCAGCAGTTTACCAGGGTGGAATGAGCAGTTCTTC
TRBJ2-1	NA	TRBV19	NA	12	CASSIGLASLFF	TGTGCCAGTAGTATAGGGCTAGCTAGTCTGTTCTTC
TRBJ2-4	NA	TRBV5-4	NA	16	CASSRQGRLVKNIQYF	TGTGCCAGCAGCCGTCAGGGGCGGTTGGTCAAAAACATTCAGTACTTC
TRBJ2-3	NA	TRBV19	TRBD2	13	CASSMGGEGTQYF	TGTGCCAGTAGTATGGGGGGGGAAGGTACGCAGTATTTT
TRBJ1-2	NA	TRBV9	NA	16	CASSVDFGGYSSGYTF	TGTGCCAGCAGCGTAGACTTCGGAGGCTATAGTTCTGGCTACACCTTC
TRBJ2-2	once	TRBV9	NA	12	CASSVSAGELFF	TGTGCCAGCAGCGTATCTGCAGGGGAGCTGTTTTTT
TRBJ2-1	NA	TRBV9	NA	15	CASSPRTGAYNEQFF	TGTGCCAGCAGCCCCCGAACGGGGGCGTACAATGAGCAGTTCTTC
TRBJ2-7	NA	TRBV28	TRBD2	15	CASSFYTSGSYEQYF	TGTGCCAGCAGTTTTTATACTAGCGGCTCCTACGAGCAGTACTTC
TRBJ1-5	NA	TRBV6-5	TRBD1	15	CASRTGGAGNQPQHF	TGTGCCAGCAGGACAGGGGGCGCCGGCAATCAGCCCCAGCATTTT
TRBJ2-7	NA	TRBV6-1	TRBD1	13	CASSDRGPYEQYF	TGTGCCAGCAGTGACAGGGGGCCCTACGAGCAGTACTTC
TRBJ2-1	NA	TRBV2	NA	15	CASREMGSSYNEQFF	TGTGCCAGCCGGGAGATGGGTAGCTCCTACAATGAGCAGTTCTTC
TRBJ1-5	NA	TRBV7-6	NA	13	CASSLALNQPQHF	TGTGCCAGCAGCTTAGCCCTAAATCAGCCCCAGCATTTT
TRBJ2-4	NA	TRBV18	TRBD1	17	CASSPFGPHTGTDIQYF	TGTGCCAGCTCACCATTCGGCCCGCACACCGGGACAGACATTCAGTACTTC
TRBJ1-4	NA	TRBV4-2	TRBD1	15	CASSQGTGGNEKLFF	TGTGCCAGCAGCCAAGGCACAGGGGGGAATGAAAAACTGTTTTTT
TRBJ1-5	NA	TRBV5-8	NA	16	CASSLGDSYSNQPQHF	TGTGCCAGCAGCTTGGGAGACAGCTATAGCAATCAGCCCCAGCATTTT
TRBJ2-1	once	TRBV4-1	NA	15	CASSQFRALRGEQFF	TGCGCCAGCAGCCAATTTAGGGCCCTTAGGGGTGAGCAGTTCTTC